This T cell receptor beta chain comes out of a study of beta chain features in type 1 diabetes. This clone was found a few times. The antigen remains unidentified. From germline, CDR1 is SGHDN and CDR2 FVKESK. V was cut by 0 bases and J by 6 bases, with 10 bases left in between. There are 14 residues in the CDR3. Study-level findings and limits: PCR, the amplification step, might favor shorter templates, equally in patients and controls. Unsettled here was the matter of whether HLA type influences TCRB rearrangement.

On average, the one heparinised blood draw given by each donor was about 100 mL. Sort purity for all populations was recorded as exceeding 98%. TCRB transcripts that were expressed got sequenced, as all of the isolated RNA had been reverse transcribed. The data were produced by immunoSEQ multiplex PCR, yet TCRdb's version contains in-frame clones alone and is incomplete. This table holds under 250,000 clones, approximately 14% found once. V is TRBV14 and J is TRBJ2-3; a weak D match, TRBD1 (5 bases). Sequencing was carried out using naive CD4+ T cells from blood. The clonotype was recovered from a middle-aged woman in good health. CDR3 DNA sequence: TGTGCCAGCAGCCAAGATGGGCCAGGGGATACGCAGTATTTT. Its protein product is CASSQDGPGDTQYF.